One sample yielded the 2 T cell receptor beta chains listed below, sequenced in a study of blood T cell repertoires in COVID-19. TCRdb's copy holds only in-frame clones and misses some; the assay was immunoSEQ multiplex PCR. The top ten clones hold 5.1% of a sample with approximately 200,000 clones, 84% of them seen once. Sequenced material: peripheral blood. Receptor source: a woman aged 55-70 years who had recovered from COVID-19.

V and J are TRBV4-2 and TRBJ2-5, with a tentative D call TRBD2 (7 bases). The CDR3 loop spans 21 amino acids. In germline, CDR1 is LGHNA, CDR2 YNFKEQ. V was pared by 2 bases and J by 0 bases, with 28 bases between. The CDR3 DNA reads TGTGCCAGCAGCCAACCCCCCGGGGTGGTTAGGGGGGGAGGAGACCAAGAGACCCAGTACTTC. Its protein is CASSQPPGVVRGGGDQETQYF.

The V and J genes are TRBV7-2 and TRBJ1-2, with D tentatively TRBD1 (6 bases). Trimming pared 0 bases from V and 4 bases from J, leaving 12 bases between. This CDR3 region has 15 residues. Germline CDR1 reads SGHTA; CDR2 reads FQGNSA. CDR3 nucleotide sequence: TGTGCCAGCAGCTTAGCCGGACAGCCCATCTATGGCTACACCTTC. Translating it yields CASSLAGQPIYGYTF.